Following are 14 T cell receptor beta chains from one sample sequenced in a study of PD-1 blockade in classical Hodgkin lymphoma. Every single patient, without exception, relapsed after autologous stem cell transplantation, and brentuximab vedotin exposure varied. Generated by immunoSEQ multiplex PCR, the TCRdb table keeps only in-frame clones and is missing some. The sample yields about 46,000 clones, 65% to 85% seen once. The starting material was peripheral blood mononuclear cells (PBMCs), obtained at baseline. The source of these receptors is a human donor with classical Hodgkin lymphoma.

This chain joins TRBV9 and TRBJ1-5; 7 bases fit TRBD1. V trimming: 4 bases; J trimming: 3 bases; junction bases outside the gene matches: 4. This CDR3 is built from 14 residues. CDR1 is SGDLS and CDR2 is YYNGEE in the germline V gene. In DNA, the CDR3 is TGTGCCAGCAGCCCGGGACAGTACAATCAGCCCCAGCATTTT. It specifies CASSPGQYNQPQHF.

V and J are TRBV5-6 and TRBJ1-1; D gene unclear. Germline V gene lookup returns CDR1 SGHDT and CDR2 YYEEEE. The germline V and J ends were trimmed by 4 bases and 1 base, with 11 bases remaining between them. This CDR3 has 14 amino acids. The CDR3 DNA reads TGTGCCAGCAGCCCCGTGGCACCGAACACTGAAGCTTTCTTT. Protein: CASSPVAPNTEAFF.

The chain is built from TRBV15 and TRBJ2-1; possibly TRBD2 for D (6 bases). V was pared by 7 bases and J by 1 base, with 11 bases between. Germline CDR1 reads LNHNV; CDR2 reads YYDKDF (reference sequence). The CDR3 is made up of 14 amino acids. The CDR3 DNA reads as TGTGCCACCACGGAGGGAGTTTCCTACAATGAGCAGTTCTTC. Translation: CATTEGVSYNEQFF. The whole variable domain, filled in from reference TRBV15 and TRBJ2-1, reads DAMVIQNPRYQVTQFGKPVTLSCSQTLNHNVMYWYQQKSSQAPKLLFHYYDKDFNNEADTPDNFQSRRPNTSFCFLDIRSPGLGDTAMYLCATTEGVSYNEQFFGPGTRLTVL.

V usage is TRBV21-1 and J usage is TRBJ2-3; the table assigns TRBD2, which was not confirmed against the DNA. TRBV21-1 is a pseudogene segment. The CDR3 extends over 14 amino acids. CDR3 coding DNA: TGTGCCAGCAGCAAGGGACTAGCGGGAGATACGCAGTATTTT. Amino acids: CASSKGLAGDTQYF.

The chain employs TRBV6-6 and TRBJ2-5; 10 bases are a match to TRBD2. V lost 10 bases and J lost 4; bases outside the gene matches: 3. CDR1 and CDR2 (germline): MNHNY, SVGAGI (reference sequence). The CDR3 is made up of 12 amino acids. The CDR3 spells CATSGRSETQYF. In nucleotides, the CDR3 is TGTGCCACTAGCGGGAGATCAGAGACCCAGTACTTC.

V usage is TRBV30 and J usage is TRBJ2-7; D unresolved. V gave up 1 base and J gave up 2 bases, with 12 bases separating them. Per the germline V gene, CDR1 is GTSNPN and CDR2 is SVGIG (reference sequence). The CDR3 spans 14 residues. The CDR3 loop reads CAWSAGAFTYEQYF. The DNA of the CDR3 is TGTGCCTGGAGTGCCGGTGCGTTTACCTACGAGCAGTACTTC.

The chain joins TRBV9 to TRBJ2-5, with 7 bases matching TRBD1. The CDR3 runs 13 residues. The trim removed 3 bases at V and 5 bases at J, leaving 4 bases unmatched. Germline CDR1 SGDLS, CDR2 YYNGEE. The CDR3 coding sequence is TGTGCCAGCAGCGGGCACAGGGGTGAGACCCAGTACTTC. This codes for CASSGHRGETQYF.

The chain recombines TRBV7-2 with TRBJ2-2, with D maybe TRBD2 (6 bases). The CDR3 is 18 amino acids. Trimming took 5 bases from V and 0 from J, leaving 19 bases between them. The V gene's germline CDR1 is SGHTA and CDR2 FQGNSA. CDR3 DNA: TGTGCCAGCAGCCCCCACCCCCCCCAGCGGGCGAACACCGGGGAGCTGTTTTTT. It specifies CASSPHPPQRANTGELFF.

This clone was found a few times. The rearrangement uses TRBV5-1 and TRBJ1-1; TRBD1 might be the D (5 bases). CDR3 length: 15 amino acids. V lost 0 bases, J lost 3 bases, and 12 bases lay in between. Germline V gene sequence: CDR1 SGHRS, CDR2 YFSETQ. The CDR3 bases are TGCGCCAGCAGCTTGGGCCTAAGGGGTCACACTGAAGCTTTCTTT. Its protein is CASSLGLRGHTEAFF.

The rearrangement uses TRBV12-5 and TRBJ2-2, with 10 bases lining up with TRBD2. The V gene end was trimmed by 2 bases and the J gene end by 0 bases; junction bases not matched to a gene: 15. This CDR3 region has 21 residues. The germline V gene encodes CDR1 LGHNT and CDR2 FRNRAP. The CDR3 DNA is TGTGCTAGTGGTTTGTCATCAAGGGGGCTAGCGGGGGCGACGAACACCGGGGAGCTGTTTTTT. Encoded protein: CASGLSSRGLAGATNTGELFF. Drawing the rest from reference TRBV12-5 and TRBJ2-2, the complete variable domain is DARVTQTPRHKVTEMGQEVTMRCQPILGHNTVFWYRQTMMQGLELLAYFRNRAPLDDSGMPKDRFSAEMPDATLATLKIQPSEPRDSAVYFCASGLSSRGLAGATNTGELFFGEGSRLTVL.

The V and J genes are TRBV2 and TRBJ1-2, with D perhaps matching TRBD1 (5 bases). The CDR3 is 12 amino acids. The V gene lost 6 bases and the J gene lost 8 bases, with 13 bases spanning the gap. Germline CDR1 and CDR2: SNHLY and FYNNEI. This CDR3 reads CASRGGGYGYTF. The CDR3 DNA reads as TGTGCCAGCAGGGGCGGGGGGTACGGCTACACCTTC.

V usage is TRBV13 and J usage is TRBJ2-7, with D unclear. Germline lookup yields CDR1 PRHDT and CDR2 FYEKMQ (reference sequence). The CDR3 covers 13 residues. V lost 5 bases and J lost 1, with 9 bases in between. The CDR3 nucleotides are TGTGCCAGCAGCCAAGCCGGATCCTACGAGCAGTACTTC. Translation: CASSQAGSYEQYF. The full variable domain, rest sourced from reference TRBV13 and TRBJ2-7, is AAGVIQSPRHLIKEKRETATLKCYPIPRHDTVYWYQQGPGQDPQFLISFYEKMQSDKGSIPDRFSAQQFSDYHSELNMSSLELGDSALYFCASSQAGSYEQYFGPGTRLTVT.

The chain uses TRBV11-2 and TRBJ2-7, with 9 positions matching TRBD2. The CDR3 runs 16 residues. V shed 2 bases, J shed 6 bases, and the junction held 11 bases outside the gene matches. In germline, CDR1 is SGHAT, CDR2 FQNNGV. CDR3: CASSLTQLAGPSEQYF. CDR3 in DNA: TGTGCCAGCAGCTTAACTCAGCTAGCGGGGCCATCCGAGCAGTACTTC.

This clone has just a few counts. This chain uses TRBV2 with TRBJ1-2, with 7 bases aligning to TRBD1. The CDR3 length is 12 residues. Trimming at V came to 6 bases and at J to 8 bases, leaving 6 bases not matched to a gene. Germline V lookup: CDR1 SNHLY, CDR2 FYNNEI. This CDR3 is CASRLTGDGYTF. The CDR3 DNA follows: TGTGCCAGCAGGCTAACAGGGGACGGCTACACCTTC.